This T cell receptor beta chain was captured in a study of PD-L1 blockade in urothelial cancer. This CDR3 is built from 17 residues. The V gene's germline CDR1 is SGHVS and CDR2 FNYEAQ. The germline V and J ends were trimmed by 5 bases and 2 bases, with 19 bases remaining between them. Profiled with immunoSEQ multiplex PCR; TCRdb holds only in-frame clones, not every one. The top ten hold about 11% of the sample, which has about 22,000 clones, around 91% seen once. Time point meaning: peripheral blood 6 weeks after treatment start. The V gene is TRBV7-6, the J gene TRBJ1-5; the D gene is possibly TRBD1 (6 bases). This TCR derives from a woman aged 55-70 years with urothelial cancer. Here the sequenced sample was PBMCs, taken around atezolizumab (anti-PD-L1) treatment. CDR3 in amino acids: CASSPRGGLSGNQPQHF. The CDR3 bases are TGTGCCAGCAGCCCTCGGGGGGGGCTATCAGGCAATCAGCCCCAGCATTTT.